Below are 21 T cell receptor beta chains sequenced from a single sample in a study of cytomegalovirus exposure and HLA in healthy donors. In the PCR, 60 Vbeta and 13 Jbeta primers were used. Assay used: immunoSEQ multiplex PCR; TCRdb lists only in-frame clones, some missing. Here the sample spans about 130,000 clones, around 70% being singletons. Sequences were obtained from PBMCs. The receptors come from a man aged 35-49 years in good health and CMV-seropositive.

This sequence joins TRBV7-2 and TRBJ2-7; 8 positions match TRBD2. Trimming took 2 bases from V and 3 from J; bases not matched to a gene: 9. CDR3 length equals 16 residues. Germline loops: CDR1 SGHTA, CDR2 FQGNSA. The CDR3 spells CASSLLLGGGYYEQYF. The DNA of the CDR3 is TGTGCCAGCAGCTTACTATTGGGCGGGGGGTACTACGAGCAGTACTTC. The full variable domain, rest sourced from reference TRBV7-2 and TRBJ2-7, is GAGVSQSPSNKVTEKGKDVELRCDPISGHTALYWYRQSLGQGLEFLIYFQGNSAPDKSGLPSDRFSAERTGGSVSTLTIQRTQQEDSAVYLCASSLLLGGGYYEQYFGPGTRLTVT.

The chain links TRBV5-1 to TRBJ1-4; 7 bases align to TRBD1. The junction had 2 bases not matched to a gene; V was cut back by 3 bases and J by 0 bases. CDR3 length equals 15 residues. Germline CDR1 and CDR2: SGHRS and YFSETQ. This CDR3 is CASSSDRATNEKLFF. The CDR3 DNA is TGCGCCAGCAGCTCAGACAGGGCAACTAATGAAAAACTGTTTTTT.

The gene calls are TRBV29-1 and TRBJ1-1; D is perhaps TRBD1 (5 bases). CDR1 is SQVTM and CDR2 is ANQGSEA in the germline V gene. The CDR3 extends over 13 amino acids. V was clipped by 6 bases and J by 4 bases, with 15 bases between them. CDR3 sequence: CSVGDREGTEAFF. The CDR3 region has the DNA TGCAGCGTGGGGGACCGGGAGGGCACTGAAGCTTTCTTT.

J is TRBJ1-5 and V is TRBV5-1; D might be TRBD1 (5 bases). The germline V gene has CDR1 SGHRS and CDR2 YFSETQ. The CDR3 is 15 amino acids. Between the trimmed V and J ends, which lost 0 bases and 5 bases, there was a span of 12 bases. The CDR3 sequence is CASSLGGDSYQPQHF. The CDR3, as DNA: TGCGCCAGCAGCTTGGGCGGTGACAGTTATCAGCCCCAGCATTTT.

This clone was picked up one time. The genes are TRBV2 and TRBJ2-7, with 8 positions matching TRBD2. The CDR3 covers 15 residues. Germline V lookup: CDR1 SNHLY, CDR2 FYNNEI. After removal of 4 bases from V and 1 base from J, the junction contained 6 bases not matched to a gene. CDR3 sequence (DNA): TGTGCCAGCAGTGTTTGGCGGGAGGTTTCCTACGAGCAGTACTTC. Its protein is CASSVWREVSYEQYF.

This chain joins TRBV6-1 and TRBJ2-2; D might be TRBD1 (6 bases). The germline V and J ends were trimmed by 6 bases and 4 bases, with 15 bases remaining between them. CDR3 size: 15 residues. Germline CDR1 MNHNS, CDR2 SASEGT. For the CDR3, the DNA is TGTGCCAGCAGATCAACACAGGGAGTCACCGGGGAGCTGTTTTTT. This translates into CASRSTQGVTGELFF.

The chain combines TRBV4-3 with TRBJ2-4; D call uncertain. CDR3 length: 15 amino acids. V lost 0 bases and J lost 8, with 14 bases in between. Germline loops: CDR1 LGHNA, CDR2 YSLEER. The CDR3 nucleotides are TGCGCCAGCAGCCAAGATCTTTCCAGTTTGGACATTCAGTACTTC. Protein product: CASSQDLSSLDIQYF.

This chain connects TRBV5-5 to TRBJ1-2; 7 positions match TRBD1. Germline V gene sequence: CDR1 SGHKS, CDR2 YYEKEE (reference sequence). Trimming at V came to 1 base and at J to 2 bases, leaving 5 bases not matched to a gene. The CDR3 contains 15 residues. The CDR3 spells CASSLRQGSNYGYTF. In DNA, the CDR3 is TGTGCCAGCAGCTTGAGACAGGGCTCGAACTATGGCTACACCTTC.

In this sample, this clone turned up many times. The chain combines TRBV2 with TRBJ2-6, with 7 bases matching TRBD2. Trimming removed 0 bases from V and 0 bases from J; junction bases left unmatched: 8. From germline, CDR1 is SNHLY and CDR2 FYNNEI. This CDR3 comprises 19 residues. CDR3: CASSEALLGGSSGANVLTF. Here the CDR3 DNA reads TGTGCCAGCAGTGAAGCGCTTCTGGGGGGGAGCTCTGGGGCCAACGTCCTGACTTTC. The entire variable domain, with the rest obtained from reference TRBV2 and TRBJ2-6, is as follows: EPEVTQTPSHQVTQMGQEVILRCVPISNHLYFYWYRQILGQKVEFLVSFYNNEISEKSEIFDDQFSVERPDGSNFTLKIRSTKLEDSAMYFCASSEALLGGSSGANVLTFGAGSRLTVL.

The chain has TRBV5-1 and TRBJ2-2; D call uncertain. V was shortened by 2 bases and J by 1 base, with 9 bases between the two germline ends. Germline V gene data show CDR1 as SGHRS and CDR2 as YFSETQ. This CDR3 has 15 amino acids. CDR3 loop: CASSFGGQNTGELFF. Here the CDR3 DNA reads TGCGCCAGCAGCTTTGGCGGCCAGAACACCGGGGAGCTGTTTTTT.

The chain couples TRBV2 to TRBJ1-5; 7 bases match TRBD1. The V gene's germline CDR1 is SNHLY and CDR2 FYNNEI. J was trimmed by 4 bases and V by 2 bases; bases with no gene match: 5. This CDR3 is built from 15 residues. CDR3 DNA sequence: TGTGCCAGCAGTGAACCTACAGGGGAAAATCAGCCCCAGCATTTT. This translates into CASSEPTGENQPQHF.

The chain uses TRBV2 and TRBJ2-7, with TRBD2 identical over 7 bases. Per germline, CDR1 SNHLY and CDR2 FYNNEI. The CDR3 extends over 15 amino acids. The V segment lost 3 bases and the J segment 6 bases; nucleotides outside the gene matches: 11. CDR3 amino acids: CASSEISGAGFEQYF. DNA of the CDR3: TGTGCCAGCAGTGAGATAAGCGGGGCGGGGTTCGAGCAGTACTTC.

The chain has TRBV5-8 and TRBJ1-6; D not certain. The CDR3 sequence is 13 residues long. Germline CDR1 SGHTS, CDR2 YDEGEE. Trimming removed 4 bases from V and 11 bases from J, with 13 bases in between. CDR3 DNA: TGTGCCAGCAGCCCACTCCTTACCGCACCCCTCCACTTT. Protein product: CASSPLLTAPLHF.

The CDR3 region is CASSPGTSGGSSYNEQFF. The CDR3 DNA reads as TGCGCCAGCAGCCCGGGGACTAGCGGGGGGAGCTCCTACAATGAGCAGTTCTTC. The chain is built from TRBV5-1 and TRBJ2-1, with 15 bases lining up with TRBD2. Germline V gives CDR1 SGHRS, CDR2 YFSETQ. J lost 0 bases, V lost 4 bases, and 5 bases had no gene match. This CDR3 contains 18 residues. The full variable domain, rest sourced from reference TRBV5-1 and TRBJ2-1, is KAGVTQTPRYLIKTRGQQVTLSCSPISGHRSVSWYQQTPGQGLQFLFEYFSETQRNKGNFPGRFSGRQFSNSRSEMNVSTLELGDSALYLCASSPGTSGGSSYNEQFFGPGTRLTVL.

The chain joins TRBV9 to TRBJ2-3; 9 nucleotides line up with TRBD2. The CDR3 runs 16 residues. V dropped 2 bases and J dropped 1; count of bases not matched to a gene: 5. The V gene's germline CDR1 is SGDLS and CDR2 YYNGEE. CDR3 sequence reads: CASSVLAGGGTDTQYF. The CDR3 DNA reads TGTGCCAGCAGCGTGCTGGCGGGAGGGGGCACAGATACGCAGTATTTT.

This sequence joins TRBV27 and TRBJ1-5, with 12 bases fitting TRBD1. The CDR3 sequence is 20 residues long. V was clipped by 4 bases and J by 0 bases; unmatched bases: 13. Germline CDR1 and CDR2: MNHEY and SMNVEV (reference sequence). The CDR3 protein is CASSSLFGTGGSYSNQPQHF. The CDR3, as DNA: TGTGCCAGCAGTTCTCTCTTCGGGACAGGGGGCTCTTATAGCAATCAGCCCCAGCATTTT.

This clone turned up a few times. The CDR3 DNA reads as TGTGCCAGCAGGCACGGCGGGGGGTTCTCTGGCTACACCTTC. Encoded protein: CASRHGGGFSGYTF. This chain joins TRBV6-5 and TRBJ1-2; TRBD1 might be the D (5 bases). The CDR3 extends over 14 amino acids. V lost 6 bases, J lost 7 bases, and 18 bases lay in between. Germline V lookup: CDR1 MNHEY, CDR2 SVGAGI.

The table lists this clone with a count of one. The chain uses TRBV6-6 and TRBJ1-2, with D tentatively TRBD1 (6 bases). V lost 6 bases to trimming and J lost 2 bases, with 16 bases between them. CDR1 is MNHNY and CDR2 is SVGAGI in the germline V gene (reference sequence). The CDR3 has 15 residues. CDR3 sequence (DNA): TGTGCCAGCAGCCCAGGACAGAACTTCAACTATGGCTACACCTTC. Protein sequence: CASSPGQNFNYGYTF.

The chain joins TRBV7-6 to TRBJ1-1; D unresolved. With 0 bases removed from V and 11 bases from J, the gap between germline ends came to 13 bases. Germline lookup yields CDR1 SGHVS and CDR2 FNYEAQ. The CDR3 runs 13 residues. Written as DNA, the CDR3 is TGTGCCAGCAGCTTAGCGATCGAGGGTAGGGCTTTCTTT. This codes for CASSLAIEGRAFF.

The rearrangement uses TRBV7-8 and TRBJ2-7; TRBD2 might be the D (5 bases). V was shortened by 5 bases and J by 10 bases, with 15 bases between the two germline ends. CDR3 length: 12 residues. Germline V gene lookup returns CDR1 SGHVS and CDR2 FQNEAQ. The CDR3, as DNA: TGTGCCAGCAGCGACTTAGAGGGTGATCAGTACTTC. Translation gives CASSDLEGDQYF.

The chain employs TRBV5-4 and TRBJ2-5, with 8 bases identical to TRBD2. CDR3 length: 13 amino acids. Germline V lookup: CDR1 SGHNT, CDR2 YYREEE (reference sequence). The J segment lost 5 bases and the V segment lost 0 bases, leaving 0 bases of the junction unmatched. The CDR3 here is CASSLGGGETQYF. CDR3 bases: TGTGCCAGCAGCTTGGGCGGGGGGGAGACCCAGTACTTC.